This TCR beta chain was obtained from a study of blood T cells in healthy people across ages. Study observations and caveats: Leaving the PBMCs unsorted stopped any conclusive comparison of naive versus antigen-experienced cells.

The second PCR ran roughly 7 to 12 cycles with a sample-barcoded 5' primer and J-beta primers. Each TCR beta cDNA got a 12-nucleotide random molecular identifier. From the 5' RACE reads, TCRdb called clonotypes with MiXCR, one entry per CDR3 protein. The sample contains fewer than 800,000 distinct CDR3 sequences, 45% to 50% of which appear only once. With regard to this clonotype: What it binds is not known. A read error may be the cause here, since a much bigger clone is one base away.

V lost 11 bases to trimming and J lost 3 bases, with 16 bases between them. The CDR3 runs to 13 residues. Germline V gives CDR1 MNHEY, CDR2 SVGEGT. This clonotype originated in a woman aged 55-69 years in good health. Sequenced input: blood. V gene TRBV6-2 or TRBV6-3 combines with J gene TRBJ1-1; the D is unclear. The CDR3 nucleotides are TGTGCCGGCGTCAGTCTCTGGGACACTGAAGCTTTCTTT. Protein: CAGVSLWDTEAFF.